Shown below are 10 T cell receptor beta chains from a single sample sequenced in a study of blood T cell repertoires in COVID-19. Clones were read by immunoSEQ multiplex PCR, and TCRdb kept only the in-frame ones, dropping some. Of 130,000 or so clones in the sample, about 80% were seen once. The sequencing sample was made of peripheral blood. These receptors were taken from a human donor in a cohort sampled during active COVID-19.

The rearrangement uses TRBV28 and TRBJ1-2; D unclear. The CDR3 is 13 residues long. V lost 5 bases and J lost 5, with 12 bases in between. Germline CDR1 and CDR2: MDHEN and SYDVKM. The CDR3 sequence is CASSVPQEYGYTF. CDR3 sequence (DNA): TGTGCCAGCAGTGTCCCTCAGGAATATGGCTACACCTTC.

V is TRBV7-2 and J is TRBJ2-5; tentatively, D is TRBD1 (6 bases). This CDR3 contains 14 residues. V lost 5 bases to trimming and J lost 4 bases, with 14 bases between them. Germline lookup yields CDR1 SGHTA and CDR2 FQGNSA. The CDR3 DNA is TGTGCCAGCAGCATCGAACAGGGTTCAGAGACCCAGTACTTC. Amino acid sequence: CASSIEQGSETQYF. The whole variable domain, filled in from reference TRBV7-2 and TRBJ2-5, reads GAGVSQSPSNKVTEKGKDVELRCDPISGHTALYWYRQSLGQGLEFLIYFQGNSAPDKSGLPSDRFSAERTGGSVSTLTIQRTQQEDSAVYLCASSIEQGSETQYFGPGTRLLVL.

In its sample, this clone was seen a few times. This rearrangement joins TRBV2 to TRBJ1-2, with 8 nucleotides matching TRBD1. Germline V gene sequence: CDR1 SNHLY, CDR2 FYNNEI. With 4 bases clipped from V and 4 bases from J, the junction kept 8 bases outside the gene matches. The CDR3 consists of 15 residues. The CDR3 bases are TGTGCCAGCAGTGGTGTGGACAGGGCCGGCTATGGCTACACCTTC. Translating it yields CASSGVDRAGYGYTF.

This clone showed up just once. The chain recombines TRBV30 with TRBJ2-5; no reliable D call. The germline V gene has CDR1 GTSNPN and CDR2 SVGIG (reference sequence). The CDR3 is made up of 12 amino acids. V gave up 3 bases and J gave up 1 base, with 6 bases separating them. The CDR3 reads CAWSRVQETQYF. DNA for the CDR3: TGTGCCTGGAGCCGGGTCCAAGAGACCCAGTACTTC.

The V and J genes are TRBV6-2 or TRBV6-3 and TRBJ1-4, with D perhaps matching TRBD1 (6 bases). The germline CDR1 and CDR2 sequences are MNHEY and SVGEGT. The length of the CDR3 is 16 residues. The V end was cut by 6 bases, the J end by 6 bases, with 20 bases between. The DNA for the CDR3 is TGTGCCAGCAGCCCTCTTAGGGCAGGGGATGATGAAAAACTGTTTTTT. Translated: CASSPLRAGDDEKLFF.

CDR3 sequence reads: CASSIADSTLGASSGNTIYF. The CDR3 coding sequence is TGTGCCAGTAGTATAGCGGATTCGACATTAGGCGCGAGCTCTGGAAACACCATATATTTT. This chain links TRBV19 with TRBJ1-3; unclear D gene. The CDR3 covers 20 residues. From germline, CDR1 is LNHDA and CDR2 SQIVND (reference sequence). V lost 1 base, J lost 0 bases, and 22 bases lay in between.

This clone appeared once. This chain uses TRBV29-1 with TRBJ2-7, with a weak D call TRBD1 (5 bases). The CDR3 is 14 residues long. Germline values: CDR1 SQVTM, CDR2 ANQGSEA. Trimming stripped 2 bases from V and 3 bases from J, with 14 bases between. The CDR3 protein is CSVELGQGNYEQYF. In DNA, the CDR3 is TGCAGCGTTGAACTTGGGCAGGGAAACTACGAGCAGTACTTC.

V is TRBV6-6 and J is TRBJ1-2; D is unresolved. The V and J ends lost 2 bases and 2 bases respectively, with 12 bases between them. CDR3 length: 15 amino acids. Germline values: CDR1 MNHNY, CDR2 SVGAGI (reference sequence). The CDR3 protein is CASSYPFQENYGYTF. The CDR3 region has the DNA TGTGCCAGCAGTTACCCCTTCCAGGAAAACTATGGCTACACCTTC.

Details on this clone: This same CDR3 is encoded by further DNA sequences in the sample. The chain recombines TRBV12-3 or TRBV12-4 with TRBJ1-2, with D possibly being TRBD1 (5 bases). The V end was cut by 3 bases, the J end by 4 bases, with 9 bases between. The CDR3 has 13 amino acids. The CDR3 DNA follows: TGTGCCAGCAGTTTGGGGCAGGCCTATGGCTACACCTTC. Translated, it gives CASSLGQAYGYTF.

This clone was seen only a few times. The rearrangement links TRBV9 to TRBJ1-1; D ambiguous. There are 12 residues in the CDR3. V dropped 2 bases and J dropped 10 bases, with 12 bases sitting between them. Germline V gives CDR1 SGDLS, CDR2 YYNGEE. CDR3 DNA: TGTGCCAGCAGCGTGGGCACCCCAAGAGCTTTCTTT. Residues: CASSVGTPRAFF.